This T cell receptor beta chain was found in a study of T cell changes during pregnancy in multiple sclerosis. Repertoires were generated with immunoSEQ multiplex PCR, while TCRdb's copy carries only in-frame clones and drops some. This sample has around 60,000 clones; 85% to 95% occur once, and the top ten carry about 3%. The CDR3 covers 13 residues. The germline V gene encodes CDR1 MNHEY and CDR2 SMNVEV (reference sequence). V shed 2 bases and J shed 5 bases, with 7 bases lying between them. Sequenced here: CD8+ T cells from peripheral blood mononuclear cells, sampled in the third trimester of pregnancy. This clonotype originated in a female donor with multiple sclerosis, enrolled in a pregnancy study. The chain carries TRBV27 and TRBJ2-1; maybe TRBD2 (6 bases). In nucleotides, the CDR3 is TGTGCCAGCAGTTTAGGAGGGGACAATGAGCAGTTCTTC. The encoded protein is CASSLGGDNEQFF.